The T cell receptor (beta chain) described here comes from a study of T cell clones after liver transplantation. Study as a whole: Draws occurred before transplant, before withdrawal, and after complete or failed withdrawal.

Sequencing was performed with immunoSEQ multiplex PCR; in TCRdb, only in-frame clones are kept and a portion is missing. The sample gives roughly 120,000 clones, about nine tenths of which show up once; approximately 0.88% is in the top ten. Study-wide findings and caveats: Rather than being deleted, graft donor-reactive T cells may have moved into the graft. Donor-reactive sequences fell more than third party-reactive ones, suggesting partial deletion.

Thawed unstimulated PBMCs were FACS-sorted by CD3, CD4 and CD8 into two populations. About this clone itself: Antigen: not known.

CDR1 SNHLY and CDR2 FYNNEI come from the germline V gene. Between the trimmed V and J ends, which lost 5 bases and 1 base, there was a span of 10 bases. The CDR3 consists of 14 residues. The sequencing here drew on CD4+ T cells from blood, taken 12 months after liver transplant. The sequence was obtained from a human patient who received a liver transplant. T cells may partly derive from the graft donor. The chain recombines TRBV2 with TRBJ2-3, with D unclear. The CDR3 DNA reads as TGTGCCAGCAGTTCTCGAAGCGGCACAGATACGCAGTATTTT. Protein sequence: CASSSRSGTDTQYF.